The entry below describes one T cell receptor beta chain. The CDR3 sequence is 18 residues long. The V and J ends lost 5 bases and 2 bases, in that order; junction bases with no gene match: 14. Germline CDR1 is SGHTA and CDR2 is FQGNSA. The data belong to a study of blood T cell repertoires in COVID-19. As for the study in general: Acute and convalescent COVID-19 samples came from the United States, Italy and Spain. PBMCs, B-cell-depleted T cells, or T cells were the source of the cDNA or gDNA that made up the material.

Data came from immunoSEQ multiplex PCR; TCRdb stores just in-frame clones and leaves some out. The sample comprises about 74,000 clones, 87% of which are singletons, and over 25% rests with the top ten. The sequenced sample was peripheral blood. This sequence was found in a woman older than 75 with active or convalescent COVID-19. V gene TRBV7-2 combines with J gene TRBJ2-3; 9 bases agree with TRBD2. This CDR3 is CASSPSAGRGGFTDTQYF. In nucleotides, the CDR3 is TGTGCCAGCAGCCCGAGCGCGGGGCGGGGGGGATTCACAGATACGCAGTATTTT.